This T cell receptor (beta chain) was profiled in a study of post-analysis software for immune sequencing data. Germline trimming cut 5 bases from V and 6 bases from J; bases unmatched to any gene: 12. The CDR3 consists of 17 residues. Per germline, CDR1 SEHNR and CDR2 FQNEAQ (reference sequence). Unique-molecular-identifier-tagged TCR beta cDNA libraries were used. TCRdb itself ran the PCR reads through MiXCR, one entry per CDR3 protein. The sample has approximately 250,000 distinct CDR3 sequences, 35% to 40% seen once. Study results and caveats: TRBV segments more frequent in patients than in controls numbered about five and included TRBV5-6, TRBV5-1 and TRBV20-1.

For this clonotype: The antigen remains undetermined.

The sequencing input was blood. The V gene is TRBV7-9, the J gene TRBJ2-1; TRBD1 aligns across 11 bases. The clonotype was recovered from a girl aged 5-17 years with multiple sclerosis. CDR3 in amino acids: CASSHALGTGGINEQFF. The CDR3 nucleotides read TGTGCCAGCAGCCACGCTTTAGGGACAGGGGGGATCAATGAGCAGTTCTTC.